The clone carrying this T cell receptor (beta chain) was recorded a few times. Its antigen remains unknown. Its ends do not fully match the called genes, so a read error is possible. Assembly of TCR beta libraries relied on iRepertoire HTBI primers together with Arm-PCR of CDR3 regions. One entry per CDR3 protein results from TCRdb running MiXCR on the multiplex PCR reads. This sample has around 450,000 distinct CDR3 sequences, with 14% to 15% found just once. Time point: newly diagnosed GD, antithyroid drugs for less than 3 months. The TCR library used RNA extracted from PBMCs. This sample is part of a study of regulatory T cells in long-lasting Graves disease. CDR1 and CDR2 from the germline V gene are SGHVT and SQSDAQ. The CDR3 spans 10 residues. Whole-study findings and limits: With a small sample size, accuracy may have been reduced.

These records were also assigned to another study, of T cells in Graves' hyperthyroidism and ophthalmopathy.

The chain recombines TRBV7-4 with TRBJ2-7; D is perhaps TRBD2 (6 bases). This sample comprised peripheral blood mononuclear cells (PBMCs), obtained at new diagnosis, from a patient treated with antithyroid drugs. The sequence was obtained from a woman in her 30s with Graves disease. DNA of the CDR3: TGTGCCAGCAGCAACCAGGGTGGGGGGTTC. Its protein is CASSNQGGGF.